This T cell receptor beta chain was identified during a study of vaccination effects on CD4 cells after COVID-19. Study results and caveats: Vaccine- and infection-induced clones showed marked clonal contraction late following vaccination. There was only 1 of 255 vaccine-induced clones in healthy vaccinees that cross-reacted with common cold coronaviruses.

In the ViraFEST assay, antigen-specific CD4+ clonotypes were identified by expansion after peptide-pool stimulation. Cultured cells yielded isolated CD4+ T cells after less than 11 days. Vaccine recipients, nucleocapsid antibody negative, had no prior SARS-CoV-2 infection. The researchers cultured some 1.9 million PBMC per well with 8 to 10 IU/ml IL-2 and 8 to 10 ug/ml peptides. Germline V CDR1 and CDR2: GTSNPN, SVGIG (reference sequence). V was clipped by 5 bases and J by 3 bases, with 8 bases between them. The CDR3 is 13 amino acids. The sample holds a few counts of this clone. Its antigen is unknown. TCRdb keeps only in-frame clones here, not all; method: immunoSEQ multiplex PCR. The sample consists of roughly 30,000 clones, around 80% of them appearing once.

The receptor comes from a human donor who received a COVID-19 vaccine. The source material was CD4+ T cells from PBMCs cultured with SARS-CoV-2 spike peptides, sampled before COVID-19 vaccination. The chain carries TRBV30 and TRBJ1-6; the D is unclear. CDR3 DNA sequence: TGTGCCTGGCGGGGAAACTATAATTCACCCCTCCACTTT. This codes for CAWRGNYNSPLHF.